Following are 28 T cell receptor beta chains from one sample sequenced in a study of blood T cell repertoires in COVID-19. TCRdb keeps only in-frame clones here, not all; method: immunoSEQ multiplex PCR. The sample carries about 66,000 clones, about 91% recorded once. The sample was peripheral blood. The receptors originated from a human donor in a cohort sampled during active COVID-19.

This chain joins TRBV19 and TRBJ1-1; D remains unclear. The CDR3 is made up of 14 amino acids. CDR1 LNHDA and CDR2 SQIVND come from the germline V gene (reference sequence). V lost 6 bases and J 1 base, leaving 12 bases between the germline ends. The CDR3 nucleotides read TGTGCCAGTAGGCAGGTAGGATCGAACACTGAAGCTTTCTTT. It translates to CASRQVGSNTEAFF.

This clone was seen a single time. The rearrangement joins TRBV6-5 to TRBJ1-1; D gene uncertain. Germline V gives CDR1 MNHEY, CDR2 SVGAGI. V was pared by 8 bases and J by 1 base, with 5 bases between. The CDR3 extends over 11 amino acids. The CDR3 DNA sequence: TGTGCCAGCGGGCAGAACACTGAAGCTTTCTTT. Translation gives CASGQNTEAFF.

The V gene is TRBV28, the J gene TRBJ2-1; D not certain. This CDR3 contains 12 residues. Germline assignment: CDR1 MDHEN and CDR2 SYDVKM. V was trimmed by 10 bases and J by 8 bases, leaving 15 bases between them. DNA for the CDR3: TGTGCCACCAGCTACAGCCTCTATGAGCAGTTCTTC. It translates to CATSYSLYEQFF.

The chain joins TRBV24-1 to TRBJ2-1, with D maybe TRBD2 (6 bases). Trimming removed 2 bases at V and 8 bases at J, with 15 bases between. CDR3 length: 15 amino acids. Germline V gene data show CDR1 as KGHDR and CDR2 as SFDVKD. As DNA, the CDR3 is TGTGCCACCAGTGATTCCAGCGGGTTATCCTATGAGCAGTTCTTC. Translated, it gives CATSDSSGLSYEQFF.

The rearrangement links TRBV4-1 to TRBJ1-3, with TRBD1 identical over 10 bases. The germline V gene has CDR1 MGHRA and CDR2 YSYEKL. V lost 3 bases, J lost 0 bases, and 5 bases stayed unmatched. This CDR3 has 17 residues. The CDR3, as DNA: TGCGCCAGCAGCCAGATCGGACAGGGGGGCTCTGGAAACACCATATATTTT. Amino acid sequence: CASSQIGQGGSGNTIYF.

This chain's CDR3 is CASSPARADTQYF. DNA of the CDR3: TGTGCCAGCAGCCCTGCCCGGGCAGATACGCAGTATTTT. The V gene is TRBV7-3, the J gene TRBJ2-3, with D uncertain. The ends were cut back, 5 bases at V and 4 bases at J, with 10 bases in the middle. The germline gives CDR1 SGHTA, CDR2 FQGTGA. The CDR3 has 13 amino acids.

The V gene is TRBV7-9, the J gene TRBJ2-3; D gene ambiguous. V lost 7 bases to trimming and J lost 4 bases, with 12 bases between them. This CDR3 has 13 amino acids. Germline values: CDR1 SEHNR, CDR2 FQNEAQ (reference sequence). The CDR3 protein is CASTPDMADTQYF. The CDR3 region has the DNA TGTGCCAGCACCCCAGACATGGCAGATACGCAGTATTTT. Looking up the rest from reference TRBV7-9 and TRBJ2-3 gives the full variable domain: DTGVSQNPRHKITKRGQNVTFRCDPISEHNRLYWYRQTLGQGPEFLTYFQNEAQLEKSRLLSDRFSAERPKGSFSTLEIQRTEQGDSAMYLCASTPDMADTQYFGPGTRLTVL.

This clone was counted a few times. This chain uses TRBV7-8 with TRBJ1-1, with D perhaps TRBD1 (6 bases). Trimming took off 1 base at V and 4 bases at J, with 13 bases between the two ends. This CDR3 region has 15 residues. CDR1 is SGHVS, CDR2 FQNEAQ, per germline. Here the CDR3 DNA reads TGTGCCAGCAGCTTAGTCGGGGGGCTTGGCACTGAAGCTTTCTTT. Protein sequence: CASSLVGGLGTEAFF.

Here the CDR3 reads CASSQRNGNQPQHF. CDR3 in DNA: TGTGCCAGCAGCCAGAGAAATGGCAATCAGCCCCAGCATTTT. The V gene is TRBV16, the J gene TRBJ1-5, with unresolved D. Germline V CDR1 and CDR2: KGHSY, FQNENV. Trimming pared 3 bases from V and 2 bases from J, leaving 8 bases between. The CDR3 runs 14 residues.

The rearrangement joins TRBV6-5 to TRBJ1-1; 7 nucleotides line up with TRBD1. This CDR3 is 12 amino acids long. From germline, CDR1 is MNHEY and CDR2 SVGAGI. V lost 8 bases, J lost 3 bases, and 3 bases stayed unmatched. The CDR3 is CASARGYTEAFF. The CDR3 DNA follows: TGTGCCAGCGCCAGGGGGTACACTGAAGCTTTCTTT.

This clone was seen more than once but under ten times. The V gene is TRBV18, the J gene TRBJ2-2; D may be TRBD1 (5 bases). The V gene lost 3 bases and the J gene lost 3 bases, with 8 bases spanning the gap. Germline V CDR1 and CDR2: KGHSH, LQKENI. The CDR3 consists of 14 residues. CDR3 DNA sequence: TGTGCCAGCTCACCTGGGGCGGACACCGGGGAGCTGTTTTTT. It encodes CASSPGADTGELFF.

CDR3 protein: CASSIGTGGYSNQPQHF. The DNA for the CDR3 is TGTGCCAGTAGTATTGGGACAGGGGGTTATAGCAATCAGCCCCAGCATTTT. The chain recombines TRBV19 with TRBJ1-5; 11 bases are a match to TRBD1. The germline CDR1 and CDR2 sequences are LNHDA and SQIVND (reference sequence). V dropped 3 bases and J dropped 0; count of bases not matched to a gene: 4. The CDR3 totals 17 residues.

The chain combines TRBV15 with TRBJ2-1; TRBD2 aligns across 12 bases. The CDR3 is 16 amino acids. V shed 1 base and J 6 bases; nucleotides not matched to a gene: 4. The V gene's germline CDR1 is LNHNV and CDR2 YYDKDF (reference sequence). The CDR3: CATSRGRTSGVNEQFF. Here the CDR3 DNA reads TGTGCCACCAGCAGAGGGAGGACTAGCGGGGTCAATGAGCAGTTCTTC.

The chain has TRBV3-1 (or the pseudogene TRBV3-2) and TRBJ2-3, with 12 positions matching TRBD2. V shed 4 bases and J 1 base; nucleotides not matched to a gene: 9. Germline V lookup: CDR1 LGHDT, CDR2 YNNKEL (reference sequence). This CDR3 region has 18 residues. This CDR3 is CASSPRLAGGPGTDTQYF. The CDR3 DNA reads TGTGCCAGCAGCCCTAGGCTAGCGGGAGGGCCTGGCACAGATACGCAGTATTTT.

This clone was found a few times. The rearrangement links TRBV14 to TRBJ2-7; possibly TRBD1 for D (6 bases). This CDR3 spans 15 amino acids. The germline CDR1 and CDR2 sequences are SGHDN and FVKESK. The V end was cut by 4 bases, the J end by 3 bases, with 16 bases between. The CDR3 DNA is TGTGCCAGCAGCCGGGCCAGGGGCTACGACTACGAGCAGTACTTC. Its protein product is CASSRARGYDYEQYF.

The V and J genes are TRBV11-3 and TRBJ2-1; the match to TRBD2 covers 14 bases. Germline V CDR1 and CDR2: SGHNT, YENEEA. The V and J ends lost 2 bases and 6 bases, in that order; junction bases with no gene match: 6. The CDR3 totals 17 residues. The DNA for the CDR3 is TGTGCCAGCAGCTTAAACTCCGGACTAGCGGGAGGCAATGAGCAGTTCTTC. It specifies CASSLNSGLAGGNEQFF.

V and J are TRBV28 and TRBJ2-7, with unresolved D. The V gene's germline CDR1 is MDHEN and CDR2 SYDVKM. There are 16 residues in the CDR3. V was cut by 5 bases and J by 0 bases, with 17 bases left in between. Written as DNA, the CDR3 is TGTGCCAGCAGTGCCCCGGGTGAGGCGAGCTCCTACGAGCAGTACTTC. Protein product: CASSAPGEASSYEQYF.

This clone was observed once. In DNA form, the CDR3 reads TGTGCCAGCAGCCGGACTAGCGACTCCTACAATGAGCAGTTCTTC. Its protein is CASSRTSDSYNEQFF. The rearrangement uses TRBV9 and TRBJ2-1; 9 bases match TRBD2. Losses at the gene ends were 4 bases for V and 0 bases for J; bases not matched to a gene: 2. The CDR3 runs to 15 residues. The V gene's germline CDR1 is SGDLS and CDR2 YYNGEE.

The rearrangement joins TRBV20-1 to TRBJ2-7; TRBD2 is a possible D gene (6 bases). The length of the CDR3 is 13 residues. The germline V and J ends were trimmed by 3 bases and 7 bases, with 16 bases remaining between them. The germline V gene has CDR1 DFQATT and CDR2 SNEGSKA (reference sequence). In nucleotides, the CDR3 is TGCAGTGCTAGTATTGGGGGACTGGGTGAGCAGTACTTC. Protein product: CSASIGGLGEQYF.

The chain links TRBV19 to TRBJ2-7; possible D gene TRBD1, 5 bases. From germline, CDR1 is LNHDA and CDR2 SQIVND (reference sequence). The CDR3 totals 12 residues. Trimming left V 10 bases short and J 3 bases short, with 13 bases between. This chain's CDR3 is CATKTQGYEQYF. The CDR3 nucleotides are TGTGCCACCAAAACTCAGGGCTACGAGCAGTACTTC.

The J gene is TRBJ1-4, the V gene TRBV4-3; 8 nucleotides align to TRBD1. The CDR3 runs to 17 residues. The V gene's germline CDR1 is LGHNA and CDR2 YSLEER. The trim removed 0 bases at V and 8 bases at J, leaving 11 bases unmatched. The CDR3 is CASSQDSMDRVGEKLFF. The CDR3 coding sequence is TGCGCCAGCAGCCAAGATTCAATGGACAGGGTGGGGGAAAAACTGTTTTTT.

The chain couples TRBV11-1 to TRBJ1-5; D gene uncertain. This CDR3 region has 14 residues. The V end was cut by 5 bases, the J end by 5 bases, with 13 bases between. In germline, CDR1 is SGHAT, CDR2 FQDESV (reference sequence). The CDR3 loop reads CASSNNPSDQPQHF. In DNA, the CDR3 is TGTGCCAGCAGCAACAACCCATCCGATCAGCCCCAGCATTTT.

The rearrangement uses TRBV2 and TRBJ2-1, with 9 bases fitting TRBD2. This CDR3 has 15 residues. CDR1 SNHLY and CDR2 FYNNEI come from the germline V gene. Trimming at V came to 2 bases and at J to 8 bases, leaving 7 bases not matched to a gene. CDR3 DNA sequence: TGTGCCAGCAGTGAATCGCGGGGGGGCTCCGATGAGCAGTTCTTC. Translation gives CASSESRGGSDEQFF.

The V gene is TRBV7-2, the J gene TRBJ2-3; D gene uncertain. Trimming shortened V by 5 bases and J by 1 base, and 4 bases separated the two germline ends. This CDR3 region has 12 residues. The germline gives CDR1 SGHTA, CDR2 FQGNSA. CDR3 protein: CASSRGTDTQYF. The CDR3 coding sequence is TGTGCCAGCAGCCGCGGCACAGATACGCAGTATTTT.

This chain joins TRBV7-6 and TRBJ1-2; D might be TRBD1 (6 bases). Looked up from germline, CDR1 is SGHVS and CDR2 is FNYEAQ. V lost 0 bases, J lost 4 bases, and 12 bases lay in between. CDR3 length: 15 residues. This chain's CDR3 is CASSLATDSSYGYTF. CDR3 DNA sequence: TGTGCCAGCAGCTTAGCTACGGACAGTTCCTATGGCTACACCTTC.

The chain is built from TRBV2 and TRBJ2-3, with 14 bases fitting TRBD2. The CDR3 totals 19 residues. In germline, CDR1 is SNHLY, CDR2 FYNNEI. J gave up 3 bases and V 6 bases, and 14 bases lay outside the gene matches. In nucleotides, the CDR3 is TGTGCCAGCAGCACAACCGGGACTAGCGGGAGTGGCTGGACAGATACGCAGTATTTT. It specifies CASSTTGTSGSGWTDTQYF.

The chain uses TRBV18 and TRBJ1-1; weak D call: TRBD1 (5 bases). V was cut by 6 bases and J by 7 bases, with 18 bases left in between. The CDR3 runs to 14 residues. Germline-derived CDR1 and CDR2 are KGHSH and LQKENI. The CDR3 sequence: CASSLTRTWSEAFF. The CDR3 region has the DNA TGTGCCAGCTCCCTTACCCGGACATGGAGTGAAGCTTTCTTT.

This chain's CDR3 is CASSLDQGSYEQYF. The CDR3 region has the DNA TGCGCCAGCAGCTTAGACCAGGGGTCCTACGAGCAGTACTTC. The rearrangement joins TRBV5-1 to TRBJ2-7, with D perhaps matching TRBD1 (6 bases). In germline, CDR1 is SGHRS, CDR2 YFSETQ. The CDR3 has 14 residues. The V end lost 2 bases, the J end lost 1 base, and 10 bases lay between the germline ends.